The 4 T cell receptor beta chains below were found in one sample sequenced in a study of vaccination and CD4 T cells after COVID-19. Antigens for these TCRs are unknown. Oncomine TCR Beta short-read sequencing was applied to DNA from cultured CD4+ T cells. In this case, cultured CD4+ T cells provided the extracted genomic DNA. TCRdb re-called the PCR reads with MiXCR, one entry per CDR3 protein. The data contain 12,000 or so distinct CDR3 sequences, around 37% of them singletons. Treatment noted: roughly ten-day PBMC culture with coronavirus spike peptide pools or control peptides (ViraFEST assay). From the unexposed donor, CD4+ T cells were collected ahead of the COVID-19 pandemic (2011-2018). Sequenced material: CD4+ T cells from blood, cultured in vitro. These receptors came from a human donor in good health.

The chain joins TRBV20-1 to TRBJ2-7; D remains ambiguous. Trimming pared 5 bases from V and 6 bases from J, leaving 11 bases between. Germline-derived CDR1 and CDR2 are DFQATT and SNEGSKA (reference sequence). There are 11 residues in the CDR3. The CDR3 protein is CSAPTTAEQYF. CDR3 nucleotide sequence: TGCAGTGCTCCAACTACAGCCGAGCAGTACTTC.

The chain is built from TRBV7-9 and TRBJ2-3, with TRBD1 identical over 8 bases. Germline CDR1 SEHNR, CDR2 FQNEAQ (reference sequence). Unmatched junction bases numbered 11, after V lost 5 bases and J lost 1 base. CDR3 length: 17 amino acids. CDR3 DNA: TGTGCCAGCAGCGGCCGAAAACAGGGGGGAGGCACAGATACGCAGTATTTT. Translating gives CASSGRKQGGGTDTQYF. The complete variable domain, with remaining parts taken from reference TRBV7-9 and TRBJ2-3, reads DTGVSQNPRHKITKRGQNVTFRCDPISEHNRLYWYRQTLGQGPEFLTYFQNEAQLEKSRLLSDRFSAERPKGSFSTLEIQRTEQGDSAMYLCASSGRKQGGGTDTQYFGPGTRLTVL.

The V gene is TRBV28, the J gene TRBJ2-1, with 8 positions matching TRBD1. The CDR3 has 16 residues. The V segment lost 5 bases and the J segment 0 bases; nucleotides outside the gene matches: 6. The germline gives CDR1 MDHEN, CDR2 SYDVKM. The DNA for the CDR3 is TGTGCCAGCAGTCCCCGGACAGGGAGCTCCTACAATGAGCAGTTCTTC. Its protein product is CASSPRTGSSYNEQFF.

This clonotype was seen only a few times. V and J are TRBV7-3 and TRBJ2-1; 10 bases map to TRBD2. Germline assignment: CDR1 SGHTA and CDR2 FQGTGA. Unmatched junction bases numbered 4, after V lost 5 bases and J lost 9 bases. The CDR3 runs 13 residues. CDR3 nucleotides: TGTGCCAGCAGCCCCCGGACTAGCGGTGAGCAGTTCTTC. It translates to CASSPRTSGEQFF.